The 3 T cell receptor beta chains given below trace back to one sample, sequenced in a study of shared clonotypes between healthy human individuals (TCRdb year 2020). The library was generated by the immunoSEQ multiplex PCR assay. TCRdb took this table from immuneACCESS and kept in-frame rearrangements with V and J called. Such tables lack part of the clones; where checked against another copy, unresolved V genes explain under half of the gap, and the rest is unexplained. The sample data list 400,000 to 550,000 clones, and roughly 78% of these were observed just once. The top ten constitute 9.5% to 15% of the sample. The sequenced sample consisted of PBMCs. Every receptor here comes from a woman aged 40 to 50 in good health. Some clones in this sample may be carry-over from other donors' samples.

This sequence joins TRBV7-8 and TRBJ2-3; 7 positions agree with TRBD2. V shed 1 base, J shed 3 bases, and the junction held 7 bases outside the gene matches. This CDR3 has 16 residues. CDR1 SGHVS and CDR2 FQNEAQ come from the germline V gene. The CDR3 region has the DNA TGTGCCAGCAGCTTAGGCCCGGCTAGCGGTACAGATACGCAGTATTTT. Translated, it gives CASSLGPASGTDTQYF.

The CDR3: CASSLFGEGALGYTF. The CDR3 DNA is TGCGCCAGCAGCTTATTCGGGGAAGGGGCTCTCGGCTACACCTTC. The chain carries TRBV5-1 and TRBJ1-2; possibly TRBD1 for D (5 bases). CDR1 is SGHRS and CDR2 is YFSETQ in the germline V gene. V was cut by 2 bases and J by 8 bases, with 19 bases left in between. The CDR3 is 15 amino acids. Variable domain in full (rest from reference TRBV5-1 and TRBJ1-2): KAGVTQTPRYLIKTRGQQVTLSCSPISGHRSVSWYQQTPGQGLQFLFEYFSETQRNKGNFPGRFSGRQFSNSRSEMNVSTLELGDSALYLCASSLFGEGALGYTFGSGTRLTVV.

J is TRBJ1-1 and V is TRBV27; 9 positions match TRBD1. The junction had 29 bases not matched to a gene; V was cut back by 4 bases and J by 11 bases. CDR1 is MNHEY, CDR2 SMNVEV, per germline (reference sequence). This CDR3 is built from 20 residues. The CDR3 nucleotides are TGTGCCAGCAGTTCCCCCCACAGGGGGCGAAGAGTAAAGTGGCCGGGGAGGGCTTTCTTT. Protein product: CASSSPHRGRRVKWPGRAFF.